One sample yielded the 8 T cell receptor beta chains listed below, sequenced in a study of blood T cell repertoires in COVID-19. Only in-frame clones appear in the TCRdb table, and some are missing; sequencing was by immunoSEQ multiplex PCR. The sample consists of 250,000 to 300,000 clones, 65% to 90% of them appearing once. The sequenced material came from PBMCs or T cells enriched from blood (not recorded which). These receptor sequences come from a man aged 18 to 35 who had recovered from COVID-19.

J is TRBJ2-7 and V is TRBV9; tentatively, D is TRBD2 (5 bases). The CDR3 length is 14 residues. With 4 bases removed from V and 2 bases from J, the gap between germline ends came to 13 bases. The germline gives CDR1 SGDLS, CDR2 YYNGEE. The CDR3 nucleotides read TGTGCCAGCAGCCCCTCGGGATCTACCTACGAGCAGTACTTC. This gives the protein CASSPSGSTYEQYF.

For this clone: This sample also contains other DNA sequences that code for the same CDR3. The CDR3 loop reads CASSPDRRQETQYF. The DNA of the CDR3 is TGTGCCAGCTCACCGGACAGACGTCAAGAGACCCAGTACTTC. The chain joins TRBV18 to TRBJ2-5; possibly TRBD1 for D (6 bases). Germline lookup yields CDR1 KGHSH and CDR2 LQKENI. Trimming stripped 3 bases from V and 2 bases from J, with 10 bases between. The CDR3 is 14 amino acids.

The CDR3 DNA sequence: TGTGCTAGTGGACCACAGGGAAATCAGCCCCAGCATTTT. Protein product: CASGPQGNQPQHF. This chain connects TRBV12-5 to TRBJ1-5; a possible D gene is TRBD1 (6 bases). The CDR3 runs 13 residues. CDR1 and CDR2 (germline): LGHNT, FRNRAP. Trimming cost V 6 bases and J 4 bases, with 10 bases left between them. The full variable domain, in which reference TRBV12-5 and TRBJ1-5 provide the parts outside the CDR3, is DARVTQTPRHKVTEMGQEVTMRCQPILGHNTVFWYRQTMMQGLELLAYFRNRAPLDDSGMPKDRFSAEMPDATLATLKIQPSEPRDSAVYFCASGPQGNQPQHFGDGTRLSIL.

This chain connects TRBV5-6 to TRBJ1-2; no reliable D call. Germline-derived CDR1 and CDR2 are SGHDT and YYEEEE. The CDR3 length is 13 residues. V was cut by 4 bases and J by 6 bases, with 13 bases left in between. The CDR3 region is CASSKVDQDGYTF. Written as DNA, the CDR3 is TGTGCCAGCAGCAAGGTGGATCAGGATGGCTACACCTTC.

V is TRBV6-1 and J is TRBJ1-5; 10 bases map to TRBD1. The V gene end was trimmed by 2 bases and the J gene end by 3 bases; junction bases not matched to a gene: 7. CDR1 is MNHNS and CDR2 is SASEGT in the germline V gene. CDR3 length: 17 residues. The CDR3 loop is CASSEWGTGAANQPQHF. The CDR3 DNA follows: TGTGCCAGCAGTGAATGGGGGACAGGGGCGGCCAATCAGCCCCAGCATTTT.

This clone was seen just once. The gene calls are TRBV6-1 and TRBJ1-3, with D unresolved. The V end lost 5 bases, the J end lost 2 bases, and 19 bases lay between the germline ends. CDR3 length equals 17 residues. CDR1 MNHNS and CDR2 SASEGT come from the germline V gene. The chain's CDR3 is CASSKDTPGKTGNTIYF. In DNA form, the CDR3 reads TGTGCCAGCAGTAAAGATACACCGGGGAAAACTGGAAACACCATATATTTT.

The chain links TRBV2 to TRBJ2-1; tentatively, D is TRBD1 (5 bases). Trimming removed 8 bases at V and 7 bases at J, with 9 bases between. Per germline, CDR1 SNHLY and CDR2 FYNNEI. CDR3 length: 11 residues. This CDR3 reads CASRRGNEQFF. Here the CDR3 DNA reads TGTGCCAGCCGAAGGGGAAATGAGCAGTTCTTC.

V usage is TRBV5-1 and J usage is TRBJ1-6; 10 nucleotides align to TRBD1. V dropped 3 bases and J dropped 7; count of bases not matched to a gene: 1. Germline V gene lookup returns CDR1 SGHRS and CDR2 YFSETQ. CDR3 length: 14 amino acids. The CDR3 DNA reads TGCGCCAGCAGCTCGGGACAGGGGAATTCACCCCTCCACTTT. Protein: CASSSGQGNSPLHF.